These 25 T cell receptor beta chains came from one sample sequenced in a study of CD8 T cells in ankylosing spondylitis. TCRdb re-derived calls from the 5' RACE reads in MiXCR, one entry per CDR3 protein. The sample lists under 450,000 distinct CDR3 sequences; around 20% were seen once. Material for sequencing was blood, either unsorted or a sorted T cell fraction (not recorded which). Source of these receptors: a male donor with ankylosing spondylitis or in good health (not recorded which).

This sequence joins TRBV28 and TRBJ2-7; maybe TRBD1 (5 bases). V shed 8 bases and J shed 1 base, with 12 bases lying between them. The CDR3 length is 13 residues. Germline values: CDR1 MDHEN, CDR2 SYDVKM. CDR3 nucleotides: TGTGCCAGCGAAAACAGGTATTCCTACGAGCAGTACTTC. This codes for CASENRYSYEQYF. The complete variable domain, with remaining parts taken from reference TRBV28 and TRBJ2-7, reads DVKVTQSSRYLVKRTGEKVFLECVQDMDHENMFWYRQDPGLGLRLIYFSYDVKMKEKGDIPEGYSVSREKKERFSLILESASTNQTSMYLCASENRYSYEQYFGPGTRLTVT.

CDR3 DNA sequence: TGCAGTGCTAGACAGCCGGGACTAGCGGGGCATGAGCAGTTCTTC. It translates to CSARQPGLAGHEQFF. This chain connects TRBV20-1 to TRBJ2-1; 13 bases fit TRBD2. Germline CDR1 DFQATT, CDR2 SNEGSKA (reference sequence). The CDR3 extends over 15 amino acids. After removal of 2 bases from V and 8 bases from J, the junction contained 6 bases not matched to a gene.

V and J are TRBV11-2 and TRBJ2-7, with D unclear. V was trimmed by 1 base and J by 0 bases, leaving 7 bases between them. The germline V gene has CDR1 SGHAT and CDR2 FQNNGV. This CDR3 spans 14 amino acids. CDR3 amino acids: CASSLGSFSYEQYF. The CDR3 nucleotides read TGTGCCAGCAGCTTAGGAAGTTTCTCCTACGAGCAGTACTTC.

The rearrangement joins TRBV6-5 to TRBJ2-7; the D is unclear. The CDR3 extends over 15 amino acids. V shed 1 base and J shed 1 base, with 11 bases lying between them. Germline V gene data show CDR1 as MNHEY and CDR2 as SVGAGI. CDR3 nucleotides: TGTGCCAGCAGTTACTATCCCCCAACTTCCTACGAGCAGTACTTC. It encodes CASSYYPPTSYEQYF.

This clonotype turned up a few times. The rearrangement joins TRBV6-1 to TRBJ2-1, with 9 bases that match TRBD2. This CDR3 has 17 residues. V shed 3 bases, J shed 6 bases, and the junction held 12 bases outside the gene matches. Germline values: CDR1 MNHNS, CDR2 SASEGT. Here the CDR3 reads CASSEVLAGGSGNEQFF. Written as DNA, the CDR3 is TGTGCCAGCAGTGAGGTTTTGGCGGGGGGGTCCGGCAATGAGCAGTTCTTC.

This clonotype was counted between two and nine times. V usage is TRBV12-3 or TRBV12-4 and J usage is TRBJ2-5, with 7 bases identical to TRBD1. The CDR3 is made up of 14 amino acids. After removal of 7 bases from V and 2 bases from J, the junction contained 7 bases not matched to a gene. CDR3 nucleotide sequence: TGTGCCAGCAAGGCGGCAGGGGGACAAGAGACCCAGTACTTC. Its protein is CASKAAGGQETQYF.

The gene calls are TRBV4-2 and TRBJ2-2; perhaps TRBD2 as D (6 bases). Trimming took 1 base from V and 2 from J, leaving 11 bases between them. The CDR3 has 16 residues. Germline CDR1 is LGHNA and CDR2 is YNFKEQ. The CDR3 DNA reads TGTGCCAGCAGCCAAGTGGGAGCGGGCAACACCGGGGAGCTGTTTTTT. It translates to CASSQVGAGNTGELFF.

CDR3 nucleotides: TGTGCCAGCAGTTTTGGTGGCCGCCACCCGAACACCGGGGAGCTGTTTTTT. This codes for CASSFGGRHPNTGELFF. The chain has TRBV12-3 or TRBV12-4 and TRBJ2-2; D gene uncertain. Deletions cut 3 bases from V and 0 bases from J, with 14 bases between. This CDR3 has 17 amino acids.

This clonotype was observed a handful of times. The gene calls are TRBV11-2 and TRBJ2-6, with a tentative D call TRBD2 (6 bases). The length of the CDR3 is 15 residues. Germline V gives CDR1 SGHAT, CDR2 FQNNGV. V gave up 5 bases and J gave up 9 bases, with 17 bases separating them. As DNA, the CDR3 is TGTGCCAGCAGCCCCCTCATAGCGGACCTCAACGTCCTGACTTTC. Amino acids: CASSPLIADLNVLTF.

The chain carries TRBV11-2 and TRBJ2-3; 9 bases fit TRBD2. CDR1 is SGHAT and CDR2 is FQNNGV in the germline V gene. This CDR3 is built from 15 residues. The trim removed 1 base at V and 4 bases at J, leaving 3 bases unmatched. DNA for the CDR3: TGTGCCAGCAGCTTAGGCGGGGGGGGGTCAGATACGCAGTATTTT. Protein product: CASSLGGGGSDTQYF.

The V gene is TRBV24-1, the J gene TRBJ2-1, with 9 bases matching TRBD1. J was trimmed by 2 bases and V by 3 bases; bases with no gene match: 7. This CDR3 has 17 amino acids. Germline-derived CDR1 and CDR2 are KGHDR and SFDVKD. CDR3 nucleotides: TGTGCCACCAGTGATACACACAGGGGGCTAACCTACAATGAGCAGTTCTTC. Its protein product is CATSDTHRGLTYNEQFF.

This clonotype occurred a few times. The chain joins TRBV7-9 to TRBJ2-7; D uncertain. This CDR3 contains 15 residues. CDR1 and CDR2 from the germline V gene are SEHNR and FQNEAQ (reference sequence). The ends were cut back, 6 bases at V and 0 bases at J, with 15 bases in the middle. CDR3 nucleotides: TGTGCCAGCAGTTCCCCCGACTCCCTCTCCTACGAGCAGTACTTC. This gives the protein CASSSPDSLSYEQYF.

The chain's CDR3 is CASRTSPYSYNEQFF. The CDR3 DNA follows: TGTGCCAGCAGGACTAGCCCGTACTCCTACAATGAGCAGTTCTTC. The chain joins TRBV27 to TRBJ2-1; 7 bases match TRBD2. The ends lost 6 bases at V and 0 bases at J; junction bases unmatched: 5. The CDR3 spans 15 residues. CDR1 MNHEY and CDR2 SMNVEV come from the germline V gene (reference sequence).

This clonotype was seen a few times. The chain combines TRBV10-2 with TRBJ2-1; D unclear. V was shortened by 8 bases and J by 3 bases, with 8 bases between the two germline ends. The CDR3 runs 12 residues. Germline CDR1 reads WSHSY; CDR2 reads SAAADI. In DNA, the CDR3 is TGCGCCAGCGGGTCGGGCTACAATGAGCAGTTCTTC. This sequence encodes CASGSGYNEQFF.

The V gene is TRBV6-5, the J gene TRBJ2-7, with 8 bases that match TRBD2. J gave up 1 base and V 2 bases, and 7 bases lay outside the gene matches. The germline V gene has CDR1 MNHEY and CDR2 SVGAGI. This CDR3 has 16 amino acids. CDR3 bases: TGTGCCAGCAGTTACCCCCGGGGCGGGGGGTCCTACGAGCAGTACTTC. The encoded protein is CASSYPRGGGSYEQYF.

This clonotype occurred many times. CDR3 region: CASSFAEVGYGYTF. DNA for the CDR3: TGTGCCAGCAGTTTCGCTGAAGTCGGGTATGGCTACACCTTC. The genes are TRBV12-3 or TRBV12-4 and TRBJ1-2; D remains unclear. The CDR3 loop spans 14 amino acids. Trimming shortened V by 3 bases and J by 5 bases, and 13 bases separated the two germline ends.

This clonotype turned up a few times. CDR3 sequence reads: CASSQRDGLFYGYTF. The CDR3 coding sequence is TGTGCCAGCAGCCAGAGGGACGGACTTTTCTATGGCTACACCTTC. The chain recombines TRBV5-6 with TRBJ1-2; weak D call: TRBD1 (5 bases). The ends were cut back, 4 bases at V and 4 bases at J, with 17 bases in the middle. The CDR3 is 15 amino acids. Germline CDR1 and CDR2: SGHDT and YYEEEE.

The chain links TRBV27 to TRBJ2-3; 7 nucleotides align to TRBD2. The J segment lost 2 bases and the V segment lost 4 bases, leaving 12 bases of the junction unmatched. CDR1 is MNHEY and CDR2 is SMNVEV in the germline V gene (reference sequence). This CDR3 has 17 amino acids. The CDR3 nucleotides are TGTGCCAGCAGTTGGGACTACACAGCGGCCGCCACAGATACGCAGTATTTT. It encodes CASSWDYTAAATDTQYF.

The rearrangement joins TRBV24-1 to TRBJ2-3, with D uncertain. V was clipped by 5 bases and J by 6 bases, with 11 bases between them. Germline loops: CDR1 KGHDR, CDR2 SFDVKD. The CDR3 has 13 amino acids. The DNA of the CDR3 is TGTGCCACCAGTGCCACCATGGCGGATACGCAGTATTTT. Translating it yields CATSATMADTQYF.

The chain couples TRBV7-9 to TRBJ2-4; 7 nucleotides align to TRBD2. V gave up 4 bases and J gave up 1 base; unmatched junction bases: 4. The CDR3 length is 15 residues. CDR1 and CDR2 from the germline V gene are SEHNR and FQNEAQ (reference sequence). In DNA form, the CDR3 reads TGTGCCAGCAGCTCCAGGGAGGGGGCCAAAAACATTCAGTACTTC. As protein: CASSSREGAKNIQYF.

The genes are TRBV28 and TRBJ2-7; 9 bases are a match to TRBD1. The CDR3 extends over 13 amino acids. The germline gives CDR1 MDHEN, CDR2 SYDVKM. The V gene end was trimmed by 10 bases and the J gene end by 1 base; junction bases not matched to a gene: 5. CDR3 in amino acids: CATTGGASYEQYF. In nucleotides, the CDR3 is TGTGCCACAACAGGGGGCGCGTCCTACGAGCAGTACTTC.

The CDR3, as DNA: TGTGCCAGCAGCTTCTCAGGGGAATCCTACGAGCAGTACTTC. Protein: CASSFSGESYEQYF. The V gene is TRBV7-3, the J gene TRBJ2-7; maybe TRBD1 (6 bases). Trimming shortened V by 3 bases and J by 1 base, and 10 bases separated the two germline ends. The CDR3 runs to 14 residues. Germline V gene sequence: CDR1 SGHTA, CDR2 FQGTGA.

V and J are TRBV5-1 and TRBJ2-2; 7 bases agree with TRBD2. V shed 0 bases and J 2 bases; nucleotides not matched to a gene: 4. This CDR3 has 16 amino acids. The germline gives CDR1 SGHRS, CDR2 YFSETQ. The CDR3 sequence: CASSLGLADNTGELFF. The DNA of the CDR3 is TGCGCCAGCAGCTTGGGGCTAGCGGACAACACCGGGGAGCTGTTTTTT.

This chain joins TRBV29-1 and TRBJ2-7; 8 nucleotides align to TRBD1. The ends lost 3 bases at V and 5 bases at J; junction bases unmatched: 9. CDR1 is SQVTM, CDR2 ANQGSEA, per germline. The CDR3 sequence is 14 residues long. CDR3 loop: CSVEKTGAGNEQYF. The CDR3, as DNA: TGCAGCGTTGAGAAGACAGGGGCGGGAAACGAGCAGTACTTC.

This clonotype has just a few counts. V and J are TRBV29-1 and TRBJ2-1, with TRBD2 identical over 8 bases. V lost 5 bases, J lost 0 bases, and 6 bases stayed unmatched. The germline gives CDR1 SQVTM, CDR2 ANQGSEA. The CDR3 is 15 residues long. CDR3 sequence (DNA): TGCAGCGTTAGGACTAGCCGAAGCTCCTACAATGAGCAGTTCTTC. Translating it yields CSVRTSRSSYNEQFF.